These 9 T cell receptor beta chains were sequenced from one sample in a study of cytotoxic CD8 clonotypes in ibrutinib-treated CLL. Some clones are missing from TCRdb's copy, which holds only in-frame ones; the method was immunoSEQ multiplex PCR. The sample consists of about 200,000 clones, around 72% of them appearing once. The source material was PBMCs, sampled after 24 months of ibrutinib treatment. The receptors were gathered from a human donor with chronic lymphocytic leukemia.

The gene calls are TRBV7-8 and TRBJ2-7; D may be TRBD1 or TRBD2 (5 bases each). The CDR3 loop spans 14 amino acids. Germline V lookup: CDR1 SGHVS, CDR2 FQNEAQ. Trimming left V 1 base short and J 3 bases short, with 10 bases between. The CDR3 protein is CASSLGGDYYEQYF. The CDR3 region has the DNA TGTGCCAGCAGCTTAGGAGGGGATTACTACGAGCAGTACTTC.

To note about this clone: Since the CDR3 does not end with the conserved phenylalanine or tryptophan, this likely comes from a read error. The rearrangement uses TRBV27 and TRBJ1-2, with 11 bases identical to TRBD1. Germline lookup yields CDR1 MNHEY and CDR2 SMNVEV (reference sequence). V was pared by 5 bases and J by 5 bases, with 7 bases of the junction left unmatched. The CDR3 runs 15 residues. The CDR3 protein is CASSPRTGGGYGYTL. The DNA for the CDR3 is TGTGCCAGCAGTCCCAGGACAGGGGGCGGGTATGGCTACACCCTC.

The CDR3 is CASSRGAAYNEQFF. The CDR3 bases are TGTGCCAGCAGCCGGGGGGCGGCCTACAATGAGCAGTTCTTC. The V call is TRBV11-3, the J call TRBJ2-1; TRBD2 might be the D (7 bases). The CDR3 totals 14 residues. The germline V and J ends were trimmed by 5 bases and 2 bases, with 10 bases remaining between them. Germline V CDR1 and CDR2: SGHNT, YENEEA.

CDR3 sequence: CASSFRGRGEQYF. The CDR3 nucleotides are TGTGCCAGCAGTTTTAGGGGGAGGGGGGAGCAGTACTTC. The V and J genes are TRBV28 and TRBJ2-7; tentatively, D is TRBD2 (7 bases). Trimming cost V 3 bases and J 7 bases, with 13 bases left between them. In germline, CDR1 is MDHEN, CDR2 SYDVKM. This CDR3 comprises 13 residues.

This clone showed up just a few times. This chain uses TRBV7-9 with TRBJ1-1; a weak D match, TRBD1 (5 bases). The CDR3 runs to 14 residues. Trimming took off 2 bases at V and 4 bases at J, with 11 bases between the two ends. Germline CDR1 reads SEHNR; CDR2 reads FQNEAQ (reference sequence). As DNA, the CDR3 is TGTGCCAGCAGCTTACGGCAGGGAGGCACTGAAGCTTTCTTT. It translates to CASSLRQGGTEAFF. The full variable domain, rest sourced from reference TRBV7-9 and TRBJ1-1, is DTGVSQNPRHKITKRGQNVTFRCDPISEHNRLYWYRQTLGQGPEFLTYFQNEAQLEKSRLLSDRFSAERPKGSFSTLEIQRTEQGDSAMYLCASSLRQGGTEAFFGQGTRLTVV.

The chain combines TRBV7-2 with TRBJ2-4; tentatively, D is TRBD2 (5 bases). Germline CDR1 is SGHTA and CDR2 is FQGNSA. This CDR3 region has 15 residues. Trimming took off 2 bases at V and 0 bases at J, with 8 bases between the two ends. The DNA for the CDR3 is TGTGCCAGCAGCTTACCGGACTTAGCCAAAAACATTCAGTACTTC. Protein: CASSLPDLAKNIQYF.

The chain recombines TRBV7-9 with TRBJ2-7; TRBD1 aligns across 8 bases. Germline assignment: CDR1 SEHNR and CDR2 FQNEAQ (reference sequence). CDR3 size: 18 residues. V trimming: 5 bases; J trimming: 2 bases; junction bases outside the gene matches: 17. CDR3 loop: CASSKHADRVFLAYEQYF. In DNA form, the CDR3 reads TGTGCCAGCAGCAAGCATGCGGACAGGGTTTTTTTGGCCTACGAGCAGTACTTC. Filled out from reference TRBV7-9 and TRBJ2-7, the complete variable domain reads DTGVSQNPRHKITKRGQNVTFRCDPISEHNRLYWYRQTLGQGPEFLTYFQNEAQLEKSRLLSDRFSAERPKGSFSTLEIQRTEQGDSAMYLCASSKHADRVFLAYEQYFGPGTRLTVT.

CDR3 sequence (DNA): TGTGCCACCAGCTTTAGACAGGTCAATCAGCCCCAGCATTTT. It translates to CATSFRQVNQPQHF. This chain joins TRBV15 and TRBJ1-5, with D perhaps TRBD1 (6 bases). The CDR3 consists of 14 residues. With 5 bases removed from V and 3 bases from J, the gap between germline ends came to 11 bases. CDR1 and CDR2 from the germline V gene are LNHNV and YYDKDF (reference sequence). Full variable domain (remainder filled in from reference TRBV15 and TRBJ1-5): DAMVIQNPRYQVTQFGKPVTLSCSQTLNHNVMYWYQQKSSQAPKLLFHYYDKDFNNEADTPDNFQSRRPNTSFCFLDIRSPGLGDTAMYLCATSFRQVNQPQHFGDGTRLSIL.

The rearrangement joins TRBV4-2 to TRBJ1-2; no firm D call. CDR1 is LGHNA and CDR2 is YNFKEQ in the germline V gene. V was pared by 2 bases and J by 4 bases, with 8 bases between. This CDR3 comprises 13 residues. CDR3 DNA sequence: TGTGCCAGCAGCCAAAACCGGGTCTATGGCTACACCTTC. Translated, it gives CASSQNRVYGYTF.